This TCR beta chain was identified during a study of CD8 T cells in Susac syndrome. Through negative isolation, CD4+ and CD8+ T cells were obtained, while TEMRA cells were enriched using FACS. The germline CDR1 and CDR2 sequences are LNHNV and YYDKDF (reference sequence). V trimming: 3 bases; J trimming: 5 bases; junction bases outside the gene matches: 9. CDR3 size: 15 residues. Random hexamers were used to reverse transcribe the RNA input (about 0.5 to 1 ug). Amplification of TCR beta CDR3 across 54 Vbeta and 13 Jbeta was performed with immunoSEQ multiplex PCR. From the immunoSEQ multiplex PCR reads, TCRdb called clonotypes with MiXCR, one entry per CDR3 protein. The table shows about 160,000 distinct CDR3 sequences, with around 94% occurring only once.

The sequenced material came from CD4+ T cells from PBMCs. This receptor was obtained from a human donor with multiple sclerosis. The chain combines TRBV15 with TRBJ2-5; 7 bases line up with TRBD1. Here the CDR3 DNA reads TGTGCCACCAGCAGGAGACAGGGTCGATCCGAGACCCAGTACTTC. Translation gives CATSRRQGRSETQYF.